Listed here are 32 T cell receptor beta chains from one sample, sequenced in a study of cytomegalovirus exposure and HLA in healthy donors. Researchers ran the PCR with 60 Vbeta and 13 Jbeta primers. Clones were sequenced by immunoSEQ multiplex PCR, and TCRdb holds only the in-frame ones, with some missing. Here the sample spans a few hundred thousand clones, 84% being singletons. The sample consisted of PBMCs. These TCRs come from a woman between 40 and 55 years old in good health and CMV-seropositive.

The chain is built from TRBV7-2 and TRBJ1-2; TRBD1 matches 7 bases. After removal of 1 base from V and 6 bases from J, the junction contained 2 bases not matched to a gene. The germline V gene encodes CDR1 SGHTA and CDR2 FQGNSA. CDR3 length: 13 residues. The CDR3 reads CASSLGQGDGYTF. CDR3 in DNA: TGTGCCAGCAGCTTAGGGCAGGGGGATGGCTACACCTTC. Full variable domain (outside the CDR3, taken from reference TRBV7-2 and TRBJ1-2): GAGVSQSPSNKVTEKGKDVELRCDPISGHTALYWYRQSLGQGLEFLIYFQGNSAPDKSGLPSDRFSAERTGGSVSTLTIQRTQQEDSAVYLCASSLGQGDGYTFGSGTRLTVV.

DNA for the CDR3: TGTGCCAGCGCGCTGGGGCAGGGAAGCTATGGCTACACCTTC. Its protein product is CASALGQGSYGYTF. The gene calls are TRBV2 and TRBJ1-2; the D gene is possibly TRBD1 (5 bases). V lost 8 bases and J 4 bases, leaving 17 bases between the germline ends. Germline loops: CDR1 SNHLY, CDR2 FYNNEI. The CDR3 covers 14 residues.

The chain carries TRBV6-5 and TRBJ1-6, with 7 bases fitting TRBD1. The CDR3 length is 14 residues. In germline, CDR1 is MNHEY, CDR2 SVGAGI. With V trimmed by 5 bases and J by 9 bases, 7 bases remained unmatched. The CDR3 bases are TGTGCCAGCAGTCACAGACAGGGTGGTTCACCCCTCCACTTT. It specifies CASSHRQGGSPLHF.

V and J are TRBV19 and TRBJ2-3; 7 bases align to TRBD2. Germline CDR1 reads LNHDA; CDR2 reads SQIVND (reference sequence). Trimming removed 3 bases from V and 3 bases from J; junction bases left unmatched: 6. The CDR3 runs to 15 residues. The CDR3 sequence: CASSIGGGTTDTQYF. The DNA for the CDR3 is TGTGCCAGTAGTATTGGGGGAGGGACTACAGATACGCAGTATTTT.

J is TRBJ2-2 and V is TRBV4-3; TRBD1 aligns across 7 bases. This CDR3 is 14 amino acids long. Losses at the gene ends were 2 bases for V and 7 bases for J; bases not matched to a gene: 4. Germline CDR1 reads LGHNA; CDR2 reads YSLEER. CDR3 coding DNA: TGCGCCAGCAGCCAACCCCCAGGGGGCGGGGAGCTGTTTTTT. Translation: CASSQPPGGGELFF.

The chain joins TRBV10-3 to TRBJ2-3, with TRBD2 matching 8 bases. The trim removed 10 bases at V and 2 bases at J, leaving 11 bases unmatched. This CDR3 contains 15 residues. CDR1 and CDR2 (germline): ENHRY, SYGVKD. Written as DNA, the CDR3 is TGTGCCACGGGGGAGCGGGAGAGCTACACAGATACGCAGTATTTT. Translating it yields CATGERESYTDTQYF.

The chain employs TRBV14 and TRBJ2-2; D not certain. There are 14 residues in the CDR3. Germline-derived CDR1 and CDR2 are SGHDN and FVKESK. Trimming shortened V by 3 bases and J by 5 bases, and 10 bases separated the two germline ends. Here the CDR3 reads CASSHQTITGELFF. For the CDR3, the DNA is TGTGCCAGCAGCCATCAGACAATAACCGGGGAGCTGTTTTTT.

The chain recombines TRBV4-3 with TRBJ1-6; the D gene is possibly TRBD1 (6 bases). V lost 5 bases to trimming and J lost 7 bases, with 15 bases between them. Germline CDR1 and CDR2: LGHNA and YSLEER. CDR3 size: 15 residues. CDR3 region: CASSTGLDKNSPLHF. The CDR3 DNA sequence: TGCGCCAGCAGCACAGGGTTAGATAAGAATTCACCCCTCCACTTT.

This clone was picked up one time. This CDR3 reads CASSTPSGSYNEQFF. Written as DNA, the CDR3 is TGTGCCAGCAGCACTCCTAGCGGGAGCTACAATGAGCAGTTCTTC. The rearrangement links TRBV7-2 to TRBJ2-1, with TRBD2 identical over 10 bases. Germline-derived CDR1 and CDR2 are SGHTA and FQGNSA. The junction had 4 bases not matched to a gene; V was cut back by 5 bases and J by 3 bases. CDR3 length: 15 residues.

The genes are TRBV28 and TRBJ2-7; TRBD2 agrees at 10 bases. The V gene end was trimmed by 10 bases and the J gene end by 4 bases; junction bases not matched to a gene: 19. Looked up from germline, CDR1 is MDHEN and CDR2 is SYDVKM. The CDR3 contains 17 residues. The CDR3 DNA is TGTGCCACCATCAGCTCCATAGCGGGAGGCCCTGGGTACGAGCAGTACTTC. As protein: CATISSIAGGPGYEQYF.

V gene TRBV30 combines with J gene TRBJ1-4; 8 bases match TRBD1. CDR1 and CDR2 (germline): GTSNPN, SVGIG (reference sequence). This CDR3 region has 14 residues. V was pared by 4 bases and J by 7 bases, with 8 bases of the junction left unmatched. As DNA, the CDR3 is TGTGCCTGGAACGGACAGGGCTTAGGTGAAAAACTGTTTTTT. It yields the protein CAWNGQGLGEKLFF.

Worth noting for this clone: Mismatch with germline at one junction end may stem from a read error. V usage is TRBV15 and J usage is TRBJ2-5; a possible D gene is TRBD1 (5 bases). CDR3 length: 15 residues. Germline values: CDR1 LNHNV, CDR2 YYDKDF (reference sequence). DNA of the CDR3: TGTGCCACCAGCAGAGATCTTACAGGCCAAGGGACCCAGTACTTC. Translating gives CATSRDLTGQGTQYF.

This chain links TRBV4-3 with TRBJ2-7, with D possibly being TRBD2 (6 bases). The CDR3 totals 15 residues. CDR1 and CDR2 from the germline V gene are LGHNA and YSLEER. Trimming took off 0 bases at V and 4 bases at J, with 13 bases between the two ends. The CDR3 DNA follows: TGCGCCAGCAGCCAAGAAGAGACGGGAGTTTACGAGCAGTACTTC. This translates into CASSQEETGVYEQYF.

The V call is TRBV28, the J call TRBJ2-5; tentative D call: TRBD2 (5 bases). The CDR3 is made up of 13 amino acids. The germline CDR1 and CDR2 sequences are MDHEN and SYDVKM. V lost 6 bases and J lost 3, with 11 bases in between. The CDR3 nucleotides read TGTGCCAGCAGAAATGGACTGAAAGAGACCCAGTACTTC. Amino acid sequence: CASRNGLKETQYF.

This clone was observed once. The chain recombines TRBV6-6 with TRBJ2-7; TRBD2 matches at 7 bases. The junction had 8 bases not matched to a gene; V was cut back by 4 bases and J by 2 bases. This CDR3 has 15 residues. Germline V gives CDR1 MNHNY, CDR2 SVGAGI (reference sequence). CDR3: CASSSLGGVPYEQYF. CDR3 nucleotide sequence: TGTGCCAGCAGTTCCCTTGGGGGGGTCCCCTACGAGCAGTACTTC.

The chain combines TRBV4-3 with TRBJ2-2, with 8 bases identical to TRBD1. The CDR3 is made up of 15 amino acids. V lost 6 bases to trimming and J lost 9 bases; unmatched junction nucleotides: 12. Germline V CDR1 and CDR2: LGHNA, YSLEER. CDR3 in amino acids: CASRPAMTGERELFF. Here the CDR3 DNA reads TGCGCCAGCAGACCCGCTATGACAGGGGAAAGGGAGCTGTTTTTT.

This clone was counted between two and nine times. The J gene is TRBJ1-1, the V gene TRBV27; D is ambiguous. Trimming stripped 3 bases from V and 5 bases from J, with 10 bases between. Germline V gene lookup returns CDR1 MNHEY and CDR2 SMNVEV (reference sequence). CDR3 length equals 13 residues. In nucleotides, the CDR3 is TGTGCCAGCAGTTTTTTCCCACGGACTGAAGCTTTCTTT. Translation: CASSFFPRTEAFF.

The chain has TRBV6-6 and TRBJ1-3; D might be TRBD1 (6 bases). Germline V gene lookup returns CDR1 MNHNY and CDR2 SVGAGI (reference sequence). The CDR3 contains 15 residues. Trimming shortened V by 6 bases and J by 4 bases, and 16 bases separated the two germline ends. The CDR3 reads CASSHEGVSGNTIYF. The DNA for the CDR3 is TGTGCCAGCAGCCACGAGGGGGTATCAGGAAACACCATATATTTT.

Only a few counts were recorded for this clone. The genes are TRBV19 and TRBJ1-1; TRBD1 matches 8 bases. The ends lost 4 bases at V and 3 bases at J; junction bases unmatched: 4. Germline values: CDR1 LNHDA, CDR2 SQIVND (reference sequence). The CDR3 length is 14 residues. Here the CDR3 reads CASSKTGDDTEAFF. Written as DNA, the CDR3 is TGTGCCAGTAGTAAGACAGGGGATGACACTGAAGCTTTCTTT.

Notes on this clone: An end of the junction does not agree with germline; a read error may underlie this. The chain carries TRBV7-9 and TRBJ1-2; D perhaps matches TRBD1 (6 bases). The CDR3 extends over 16 amino acids. Germline lookup yields CDR1 SEHNR and CDR2 FQNEAQ (reference sequence). The CDR3 bases are TGTTCCAGCAGCCAACAAGCAGGGGTCTTTAACTATGGCTACACCTTC. Protein: CSSSQQAGVFNYGYTF.

This sequence joins TRBV5-1 and TRBJ2-5; TRBD1 is a possible D gene (6 bases). V lost 4 bases, J lost 2 bases, and 15 bases lay in between. CDR3 length equals 15 residues. CDR1 is SGHRS and CDR2 is YFSETQ in the germline V gene. As DNA, the CDR3 is TGCGCCAGCAGCATGGACAGAACGAAACAAGAGACCCAGTACTTC. Amino acids: CASSMDRTKQETQYF.

V is TRBV27 and J is TRBJ2-1, with 7 bases lining up with TRBD2. Germline assignment: CDR1 MNHEY and CDR2 SMNVEV (reference sequence). V shed 6 bases, J shed 4 bases, and the junction held 12 bases outside the gene matches. This CDR3 contains 16 residues. CDR3 region: CASRLSGTGFYNEQFF. The DNA for the CDR3 is TGTGCCAGCAGACTGAGCGGGACTGGATTTTACAATGAGCAGTTCTTC.

This chain links TRBV5-1 with TRBJ2-5; D gene ambiguous. This CDR3 has 14 residues. CDR1 is SGHRS and CDR2 is YFSETQ in the germline V gene. The V gene lost 4 bases and the J gene lost 10 bases, with 20 bases spanning the gap. CDR3 in DNA: TGCGCCAGCAGCCCTGGGCCCCAGTCGGTGAACCAGTACTTC. Translated, it gives CASSPGPQSVNQYF.

The CDR3 DNA is TGTGCCAGTAGTATGGTAGGGACAGGTCCGTATAGCAATCAGCCCCAGCATTTT. It specifies CASSMVGTGPYSNQPQHF. The chain recombines TRBV19 with TRBJ1-5; the match to TRBD1 covers 8 bases. CDR1 is LNHDA, CDR2 SQIVND, per germline (reference sequence). V lost 3 bases, J lost 0 bases, and 10 bases stayed unmatched. The CDR3 consists of 18 residues.

The genes are TRBV19 and TRBJ1-4; D gene unclear. This CDR3 has 15 amino acids. The V end was cut by 5 bases, the J end by 6 bases, with 16 bases between. The V gene's germline CDR1 is LNHDA and CDR2 SQIVND (reference sequence). The CDR3 DNA reads as TGTGCCAGTAGTGCCCACGTGGAGGCCCATGAAAAACTGTTTTTT. Protein product: CASSAHVEAHEKLFF.

The chain is built from TRBV5-6 and TRBJ2-1; TRBD2 matches at 13 bases. The V and J ends lost 3 bases and 8 bases, in that order; junction bases with no gene match: 17. Germline CDR1 and CDR2: SGHDT and YYEEEE. CDR3 length: 19 residues. CDR3 DNA sequence: TGTGCCAGCAGCTCCGGACTAGCGGGAGTCGCCCTCCGCGGGGATGAGCAGTTCTTC. Protein product: CASSSGLAGVALRGDEQFF.

The gene calls are TRBV7-9 and TRBJ2-5, with 7 bases fitting TRBD1. Trimming at V came to 5 bases and at J to 2 bases, leaving 5 bases not matched to a gene. Germline loops: CDR1 SEHNR, CDR2 FQNEAQ (reference sequence). This CDR3 is 14 amino acids long. The CDR3 loop is CASSHRDRQETQYF. DNA for the CDR3: TGTGCCAGCAGCCATCGGGACAGACAAGAGACCCAGTACTTC.

The J gene is TRBJ1-1, the V gene TRBV18, with TRBD1 identical over 10 bases. Germline V gene lookup returns CDR1 KGHSH and CDR2 LQKENI. V gave up 6 bases and J gave up 10 bases; unmatched junction bases: 11. The CDR3 spans 14 residues. The CDR3 sequence is CASSVTGGDGGAFF. For the CDR3, the DNA is TGTGCCAGCTCCGTGACAGGGGGCGACGGGGGAGCTTTCTTT.

The chain carries TRBV11-3 and TRBJ1-6; D uncertain. The CDR3 is made up of 12 amino acids. With 1 base removed from V and 13 bases from J, the gap between germline ends came to 8 bases. Germline values: CDR1 SGHNT, CDR2 YENEEA. The CDR3 nucleotides read TGTGCCAGCAGCTTAGGGCAGGCTCCCCTCCACTTT. This sequence encodes CASSLGQAPLHF. The full variable domain, its missing parts supplied by reference TRBV11-3 and TRBJ1-6, is EAGVVQSPRYKIIEKKQPVAFWCNPISGHNTLYWYLQNLGQGPELLIRYENEEAVDDSQLPKDRFSAERLKGVDSTLKIQPAELGDSAVYLCASSLGQAPLHFGNGTRLTVT.

CDR3 nucleotides: TGTGCCAGTACTACACAGGGGGAGAAGCTCTCCTACAATGAGCAGTTCTTC. This codes for CASTTQGEKLSYNEQFF. The chain couples TRBV19 to TRBJ2-1, with TRBD1 identical over 8 bases. This CDR3 region has 17 residues. V was clipped by 7 bases and J by 0 bases; unmatched bases: 11. CDR1 and CDR2 (germline): LNHDA, SQIVND (reference sequence).

The V call is TRBV19, the J call TRBJ2-7; a possible D gene is TRBD2 (5 bases). The V end was cut by 3 bases, the J end by 4 bases, with 16 bases between. Germline V gives CDR1 LNHDA, CDR2 SQIVND (reference sequence). The CDR3 is made up of 15 amino acids. The CDR3 DNA sequence: TGTGCCAGTAGTATTGTCCGGTTAGGGAGATACGAGCAGTACTTC. Translated, it gives CASSIVRLGRYEQYF.

A single count supports this clone. Germline is not matched at one junction end, which may reflect a read error. The chain combines TRBV7-9 with TRBJ1-2, with 7 positions matching TRBD1. Germline loops: CDR1 SEHNR, CDR2 FQNEAQ (reference sequence). The CDR3 consists of 14 residues. DNA for the CDR3: TGTGCCAGCAGCTTAAGAGGGGGCCCCCCTCGGCCCCAATTC. This translates into CASSLRGGPPRPQF.